A single sample gave rise to the 29 T cell receptor beta chains below, sequenced in a study of B cell selection in AIRE deficiency. Some clones are missing from TCRdb's copy, which holds only in-frame ones; the method was immunoSEQ multiplex PCR. The table lists tens of thousands of clones, 96% of them singletons. Sorting defined conventional CD4 T cells as CD4+CD127+. The sample taken for sequencing was CD4+CD127+ conventional T cells sorted from PBMCs. Receptor source: a human donor in good health.

The J gene is TRBJ2-5, the V gene TRBV7-9; 7 bases map to TRBD2. V lost 1 base, J lost 5 bases, and 4 bases stayed unmatched. There are 14 residues in the CDR3. From germline, CDR1 is SEHNR and CDR2 FQNEAQ (reference sequence). As DNA, the CDR3 is TGTGCCAGCAGCTTAGGGGTTAGCGGGGAGACCCAGTACTTC. Encoded protein: CASSLGVSGETQYF.

The chain recombines TRBV4-2 with TRBJ2-1; 9 bases align to TRBD2. The CDR3 contains 14 residues. Germline V lookup: CDR1 LGHNA, CDR2 YNFKEQ. J gave up 8 bases and V 4 bases, and 6 bases lay outside the gene matches. CDR3 bases: TGTGCCAGCAGCCGTTCTAGCGGGAAGGATGAGCAGTTCTTC. This gives the protein CASSRSSGKDEQFF.

The rearrangement joins TRBV7-2 to TRBJ1-5; D ambiguous. V gave up 2 bases and J gave up 6 bases, with 5 bases separating them. The germline gives CDR1 SGHTA, CDR2 FQGNSA. This CDR3 has 12 residues. CDR3 nucleotide sequence: TGTGCCAGCAGCTTATTAGGTCAGCCCCAGCATTTT. Translated: CASSLLGQPQHF.

The chain couples TRBV18 to TRBJ2-7; 7 nucleotides match TRBD2. CDR1 and CDR2 from the germline V gene are KGHSH and LQKENI. The CDR3 loop spans 15 amino acids. V lost 4 bases, J lost 3 bases, and 9 bases stayed unmatched. In DNA form, the CDR3 reads TGTGCCAGCTCACTCCGGGGGGAGGGGTTCTACGAGCAGTACTTC. It encodes CASSLRGEGFYEQYF.

The chain links TRBV5-3 to TRBJ2-2; D is perhaps TRBD1 (5 bases). TRBV5-3 is treated as an ORF (open reading frame) with a function not yet certain. The V end was cut by 3 bases, the J end by 4 bases, with 16 bases between. This CDR3 has 16 residues. CDR3 DNA sequence: TGTGCCAGAAGCTCCTGGGGCAGGGCGCCCACCGGGGAGCTGTTTTTT. This translates into CARSSWGRAPTGELFF.

On this clone itself: Germline is not matched at one junction end, which may reflect a read error. V and J are TRBV6-1 and TRBJ1-1; D unclear. Per germline, CDR1 MNHNS and CDR2 SASEGT. This CDR3 is 14 amino acids long. The DNA for the CDR3 is TGTGCCAGCAGACTCCAGGTTCATCCGGATGAATCTTTCTTT. It encodes CASRLQVHPDESFF.

The genes are TRBV7-7 and TRBJ2-3, with 9 bases lining up with TRBD2. Losses at the gene ends were 5 bases for V and 4 bases for J; bases not matched to a gene: 1. The length of the CDR3 is 13 residues. Germline CDR1 SSHAT, CDR2 FNYEAQ (reference sequence). The CDR3: CASSAGGPDTQYF. The CDR3 DNA reads as TGTGCCAGCAGCGCGGGGGGGCCAGATACGCAGTATTTT.

The V gene is TRBV5-1, the J gene TRBJ1-1; no definite D call. This CDR3 comprises 14 residues. Germline-derived CDR1 and CDR2 are SGHRS and YFSETQ. V lost 0 bases, J lost 3 bases, and 9 bases lay in between. CDR3 nucleotides: TGCGCCAGCAGCTTGGAGGGATCTTACACTGAAGCTTTCTTT. Amino acids: CASSLEGSYTEAFF.

The rearrangement uses TRBV28 and TRBJ1-1; D uncertain. The CDR3 consists of 14 residues. In germline, CDR1 is MDHEN, CDR2 SYDVKM. V was shortened by 5 bases and J by 5 bases, with 15 bases between the two germline ends. Here the CDR3 reads CASSLARARTEAFF. In nucleotides, the CDR3 is TGTGCCAGCAGTCTGGCAAGGGCGAGGACTGAAGCTTTCTTT.

The J gene is TRBJ2-1, the V gene TRBV2; 11 bases agree with TRBD2. V lost 5 bases, J lost 3 bases, and 3 bases stayed unmatched. The CDR3 sequence is 15 residues long. CDR1 SNHLY and CDR2 FYNNEI come from the germline V gene. For the CDR3, the DNA is TGTGCCAGCAGTTTGGGACTAGCGGACTACAATGAGCAGTTCTTC. Its translation is CASSLGLADYNEQFF.

Worth noting for this clone: A read error may account for a junction end that differs from germline. J is TRBJ1-2 and V is TRBV14; 7 nucleotides align to TRBD1. The CDR3 sequence is 13 residues long. Germline CDR1 and CDR2: SGHDN and FVKESK. The CDR3 is CVSSRDSNYGYTF. The CDR3 DNA follows: TGTGTCAGCAGCCGGGACAGTAACTATGGCTACACCTTC. The variable domain in full, completed from reference TRBV14 and TRBJ1-2, reads EAGVTQFPSHSVIEKGQTVTLRCDPISGHDNLYWYRRVMGKEIKFLLHFVKESKQDESGMPNNRFLAERTGGTYSTLKVQPAELEDSGVYFCVSSRDSNYGYTFGSGTRLTVV.

This chain connects TRBV28 to TRBJ2-5; no clear D. The CDR3 length is 11 residues. The germline V and J ends were trimmed by 5 bases and 8 bases, with 9 bases remaining between them. The germline gives CDR1 MDHEN, CDR2 SYDVKM. The CDR3 region is CASSTSYTQYF. The CDR3 DNA reads as TGTGCCAGCAGTACTTCTTATACCCAGTACTTC. The full variable domain, rest sourced from reference TRBV28 and TRBJ2-5, is DVKVTQSSRYLVKRTGEKVFLECVQDMDHENMFWYRQDPGLGLRLIYFSYDVKMKEKGDIPEGYSVSREKKERFSLILESASTNQTSMYLCASSTSYTQYFGPGTRLLVL.

V is TRBV19 and J is TRBJ1-1; TRBD1 is a possible D gene (6 bases). Per the germline V gene, CDR1 is LNHDA and CDR2 is SQIVND (reference sequence). The CDR3 has 16 residues. The V end lost 5 bases, the J end lost 0 bases, and 16 bases lay between the germline ends. The CDR3 spells CASSAGAQRLNTEAFF. The CDR3 nucleotides are TGTGCCAGTAGTGCAGGGGCTCAGAGACTGAACACTGAAGCTTTCTTT.

This clone came up once. The V call is TRBV6-1, the J call TRBJ1-5; D may be TRBD1 (5 bases). CDR3 size: 12 residues. From germline, CDR1 is MNHNS and CDR2 SASEGT. The ends were cut back, 7 bases at V and 10 bases at J, with 14 bases in the middle. For the CDR3, the DNA is TGTGCCAGCACGGGGGGAGGTGGCCCCCAGCATTTT. Translating it yields CASTGGGGPQHF.

This clone was recorded once. The chain couples TRBV28 to TRBJ1-1, with a possible D match to TRBD1 (5 bases). CDR1 is MDHEN, CDR2 SYDVKM, per germline. V was trimmed by 2 bases and J by 4 bases, leaving 20 bases between them. The CDR3 spans 17 residues. The DNA for the CDR3 is TGTGCCAGCAGTTTAGGAGGGGCCCCTAAAGCGGGCACTGAAGCTTTCTTT. Its protein is CASSLGGAPKAGTEAFF.

The chain couples TRBV9 to TRBJ2-1; D possibly corresponds to TRBD2 (5 bases). Trimming removed 4 bases at V and 2 bases at J, with 10 bases between. CDR3 length: 14 residues. CDR1 is SGDLS, CDR2 YYNGEE, per germline. The CDR3, as DNA: TGTGCCAGCAGCCCGGACGGGACCTACAATGAGCAGTTCTTC. This codes for CASSPDGTYNEQFF. The full variable domain, in which reference TRBV9 and TRBJ2-1 provide the parts outside the CDR3, is DSGVTQTPKHLITATGQRVTLRCSPRSGDLSVYWYQQSLDQGLQFLIQYYNGEERAKGNILERFSAQQFPDLHSELNLSSLELGDSALYFCASSPDGTYNEQFFGPGTRLTVL.

This chain uses TRBV7-4 with TRBJ1-1; the D is unclear. Germline assignment: CDR1 SGHVT and CDR2 SQSDAQ. V was trimmed by 7 bases and J by 1 base, leaving 16 bases between them. CDR3 length: 15 amino acids. The CDR3 loop is CASTRFWPGNTEAFF. DNA of the CDR3: TGTGCCAGCACCAGATTTTGGCCGGGGAACACTGAAGCTTTCTTT.

V usage is TRBV7-2 and J usage is TRBJ2-3, with D possibly matching TRBD2 (5 bases). There are 16 residues in the CDR3. Deletions cut 5 bases from V and 4 bases from J, with 19 bases between. CDR1 is SGHTA, CDR2 FQGNSA, per germline. The CDR3 region is CASSPRRGRSADTQYF. CDR3 DNA: TGTGCCAGCAGCCCCCGGAGAGGGAGATCAGCAGATACGCAGTATTTT.

A word on this clone: The junction does not match germline at one end; this may be a read error. V is TRBV11-2 and J is TRBJ1-2; D perhaps matches TRBD1 (6 bases). This CDR3 has 12 residues. Germline V gives CDR1 SGHAT, CDR2 FQNNGV. CDR3 sequence: CASSLEGDGYTF. CDR3 nucleotide sequence: TGTGCCAGCAGCCTAGAGGGGGATGGCTACACCTTC.

Notes on this clone: Other DNA variants within this sample encode the same CDR3. The V call is TRBV6-1, the J call TRBJ1-2; D gene ambiguous. This CDR3 is built from 15 residues. V lost 0 bases and J 0 bases, leaving 8 bases between the germline ends. Germline V gene lookup returns CDR1 MNHNS and CDR2 SASEGT. The CDR3 DNA reads as TGTGCCAGCAGTGAAGCTCTCCCAGCTAACTATGGCTACACCTTC. This sequence encodes CASSEALPANYGYTF.

This rearrangement joins TRBV28 to TRBJ2-5, with 12 bases aligning to TRBD2. The germline CDR1 and CDR2 sequences are MDHEN and SYDVKM. CDR3 length: 16 residues. Trimming took 7 bases from V and 0 from J; bases not matched to a gene: 6. CDR3: CASNFLAGGNQETQYF. For the CDR3, the DNA is TGTGCCAGCAACTTCCTAGCGGGGGGGAACCAAGAGACCCAGTACTTC.

V usage is TRBV4-2 and J usage is TRBJ1-1, with D maybe TRBD1 (5 bases). The germline gives CDR1 LGHNA, CDR2 YNFKEQ. The CDR3 is 16 amino acids. V gave up 1 base and J gave up 3 bases, with 15 bases separating them. Written as DNA, the CDR3 is TGTGCCAGCAGCCAAGGACAGAAGTTTAACCACACTGAAGCTTTCTTT. As protein: CASSQGQKFNHTEAFF.

This clone was observed a single time. The rearrangement links TRBV5-6 to TRBJ2-7; 16 bases agree with TRBD2. The germline V gene encodes CDR1 SGHDT and CDR2 YYEEEE. The CDR3 is made up of 16 amino acids. CDR3 loop: CASSWGPGLAGGQSSV. The CDR3 bases are TGTGCCAGCAGCTGGGGGCCGGGACTAGCGGGAGGGCAATCTTCGGTC.

The V gene is TRBV6-5, the J gene TRBJ2-7, with a possible D match to TRBD1 (6 bases). The CDR3 covers 14 residues. The V and J ends lost 4 bases and 3 bases respectively, with 13 bases between them. Germline V gene data show CDR1 as MNHEY and CDR2 as SVGAGI. The CDR3 bases are TGTGCCAGCAGTTCCCGGGACACAGTCTACGAGCAGTACTTC. Encoded protein: CASSSRDTVYEQYF.

J is TRBJ2-1 and V is TRBV27; 7 nucleotides match TRBD1. With 5 bases clipped from V and 2 bases from J, the junction kept 9 bases outside the gene matches. Looked up from germline, CDR1 is MNHEY and CDR2 is SMNVEV (reference sequence). This CDR3 is 16 amino acids long. This CDR3 is CASSTLYRGTYNEQFF. For the CDR3, the DNA is TGTGCCAGCAGTACCCTTTACAGGGGAACCTACAATGAGCAGTTCTTC.

The rearrangement uses TRBV7-2 and TRBJ1-3; no firm D call. This CDR3 comprises 12 residues. Deletions cut 5 bases from V and 0 bases from J, with 2 bases between. Germline values: CDR1 SGHTA, CDR2 FQGNSA. CDR3 nucleotide sequence: TGTGCCAGCAGCCCCTCTGGAAACACCATATATTTT. Its translation is CASSPSGNTIYF.

V is TRBV2 and J is TRBJ1-6; D is uncertain. The V end was cut by 6 bases, the J end by 6 bases, with 3 bases between. This CDR3 comprises 11 residues. Germline V gives CDR1 SNHLY, CDR2 FYNNEI. The CDR3 spells CASRVNSPLHF. CDR3 nucleotide sequence: TGTGCCAGCAGGGTTAATTCACCCCTCCACTTT.

CDR3 DNA sequence: TGTGCCAGCAGCGCAACAGGGGGGAATGAAAAACTGTTTTTT. Translated, it gives CASSATGGNEKLFF. The V call is TRBV9, the J call TRBJ1-4; 8 bases are a match to TRBD1. The CDR3 totals 14 residues. V lost 3 bases and J lost 5; bases outside the gene matches: 3. Germline values: CDR1 SGDLS, CDR2 YYNGEE.

The CDR3 loop reads CASSSGRDYEQFF. CDR3 bases: TGCGCCAGCAGCTCGGGCCGGGACTACGAGCAGTTCTTC. The chain is built from TRBV5-1 and TRBJ2-1; 7 bases are shared with TRBD2. Looked up from germline, CDR1 is SGHRS and CDR2 is YFSETQ. The CDR3 consists of 13 residues. V dropped 3 bases and J dropped 10; count of bases not matched to a gene: 7. Using reference TRBV5-1 and TRBJ2-1 for the parts outside the CDR3, the full variable domain is KAGVTQTPRYLIKTRGQQVTLSCSPISGHRSVSWYQQTPGQGLQFLFEYFSETQRNKGNFPGRFSGRQFSNSRSEMNVSTLELGDSALYLCASSSGRDYEQFFGPGTRLTVL.